Reported below is one TCR beta chain. Antigen specificity is unknown. CDR1 and CDR2 from the germline V gene are SGHAT and FQNNGV. V was clipped by 3 bases and J by 1 base; unmatched bases: 3. The CDR3 is 15 amino acids. The source of the sample is a study of T cell repertoires in cytomegalovirus infection. One entry per CDR3 protein, called by TCRdb with MiXCR from the reads. Among about 480,000 distinct CDR3 sequences listed, about 33% were seen once. The chain couples TRBV11-2 to TRBJ1-3, with TRBD1 identical over 7 bases. The TCR was taken from a human donor in good health (CMV status not recorded). Some clones in this sample may be carry-over from other donors' samples. Sequencing was performed on cultured PBMCs, taken from culture after CMV antigen stimulation. CDR3 DNA sequence: TGTGCCAGCAGCTTTACGGGACAGTCTGGAAACACCATATATTTT. Translated: CASSFTGQSGNTIYF.